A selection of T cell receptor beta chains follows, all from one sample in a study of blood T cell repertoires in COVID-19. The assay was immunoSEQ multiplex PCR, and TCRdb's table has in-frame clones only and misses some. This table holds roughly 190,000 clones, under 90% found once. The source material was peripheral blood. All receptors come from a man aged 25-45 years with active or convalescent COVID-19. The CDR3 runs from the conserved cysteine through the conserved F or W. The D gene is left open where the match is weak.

CAWSATSGRDEQYF	TRBV30	TRBJ2-7	TRBD2
CASLQGQGNQPQHF	TRBV19	TRBJ1-5	TRBD1
CSVEEGVRDIAFF	TRBV29-1	TRBJ2-1	NA
CASERAHQPQHF	TRBV6-5	TRBJ1-5	NA
CASSSGRVYQPQHF	TRBV7-9	TRBJ1-5	NA
CASSALAGVNNEQFF	TRBV6-2/TRBV6-3	TRBJ2-1	TRBD2
CASSLALGQNSPLHF	TRBV11-3	TRBJ1-6	TRBD1
CASTRAQGNTEAFF	TRBV6-5	TRBJ1-1	NA
CASSDQGPRYEQYF	TRBV2	TRBJ2-7	NA
CASSPGTGYNEQYF	TRBV18	TRBJ2-7	TRBD1
CASSISREYGYTF	TRBV7-2	TRBJ1-2	NA
CASSAGTGGFGNTIYF	TRBV28	TRBJ1-3	TRBD1
CASSVDGRGEAFF	TRBV9	TRBJ1-1	NA
CASSIGGYSNQPQHF	TRBV19	TRBJ1-5	NA
CASSPTGKGNPNEKLFF	TRBV7-2	TRBJ1-4	NA
CASSESGLAGDNTGELFF	TRBV10-1	TRBJ2-2	TRBD2
CASSSDREGSGYTF	TRBV6-6	TRBJ1-2	TRBD1
CASRGTGADEKLFF	TRBV28	TRBJ1-4	TRBD1
CASSGRSDYGYTF	TRBV2	TRBJ1-2	NA
CASSQDRDRGMMETQYF	TRBV14	TRBJ2-5	TRBD1
CASSPRNSQETQYF	TRBV18	TRBJ2-5	NA
CASSPPSRTEAFF	TRBV18	TRBJ1-1	NA
CASSLGLFSGNTIYF	TRBV5-8	TRBJ1-3	NA
CASSPAAGWGYTF	TRBV3-1/TRBV3-2	TRBJ1-2	NA
CASSSPGGARNEKLFF	TRBV13	TRBJ1-4	NA
CASSPLQSLETQYF	TRBV7-9	TRBJ2-5	NA
CASSLNRGLAGVPHEQYF	TRBV7-8	TRBJ2-7	TRBD2
CASSLQGSANTGELFF	TRBV5-1	TRBJ2-2	NA
CASSSTGDSNQPQHF	TRBV7-9	TRBJ1-5	TRBD1
CSVRGGRTDTQYF	TRBV29-1	TRBJ2-3	NA